Presented here are 23 T cell receptor beta chains from one specimen sequenced in a study of cytomegalovirus exposure and HLA in healthy donors. TCRdb keeps only in-frame clones here, not all; method: immunoSEQ multiplex PCR. Seen here are more than 45,000 clones, over 75% observed once, and the top ten hold around 2%. Sequenced: PBMCs. All receptors come from a woman aged 30 to 39 in good health and CMV-seronegative.

This chain links TRBV7-6 with TRBJ2-5; 12 positions agree with TRBD2. V shed 5 bases, J shed 1 base, and the junction held 2 bases outside the gene matches. The CDR3 sequence is 15 residues long. Germline CDR1 is SGHVS and CDR2 is FNYEAQ. The CDR3 protein is CASSQTSGGQETQYF. The CDR3 region has the DNA TGTGCCAGCAGCCAGACTAGCGGGGGCCAAGAGACCCAGTACTTC.

The CDR3 region is CASSLTGSVLETQYF. DNA for the CDR3: TGCGCCAGCAGCTTGACAGGGTCTGTATTAGAGACCCAGTACTTC. The chain combines TRBV5-1 with TRBJ2-5, with D possibly TRBD1 on 6 matching bases. Germline V gene lookup returns CDR1 SGHRS and CDR2 YFSETQ. Deletions cut 1 base from V and 4 bases from J, with 14 bases between. The CDR3 runs to 15 residues.

The chain is built from TRBV6-5 and TRBJ2-5; 7 bases align to TRBD1. J was trimmed by 5 bases and V by 0 bases; bases with no gene match: 3. CDR1 and CDR2 (germline): MNHEY, SVGAGI. This CDR3 region has 14 residues. CDR3 residues: CASSYSTGWETQYF. For the CDR3, the DNA is TGTGCCAGCAGTTACTCGACAGGGTGGGAGACCCAGTACTTC.

This chain connects TRBV10-2 to TRBJ1-3; D gene unclear. Germline V CDR1 and CDR2: WSHSY, SAAADI. The CDR3 runs 12 residues. V gave up 2 bases and J gave up 4 bases, with 3 bases separating them. The CDR3: CASSEQGNTIYF. The CDR3 DNA is TGCGCCAGCAGTGAGCAGGGAAACACCATATATTTT.

V usage is TRBV2 and J usage is TRBJ2-7; a possible D gene is TRBD1 (6 bases). V lost 7 bases, J lost 4 bases, and 17 bases lay in between. The CDR3 is 14 residues long. Germline V gene sequence: CDR1 SNHLY, CDR2 FYNNEI. The CDR3 here is CASKEQDSGYEQYF. The CDR3 nucleotides are TGTGCCAGCAAGGAGCAGGACAGTGGATACGAGCAGTACTTC.

The chain carries TRBV7-9 and TRBJ2-5; D is perhaps TRBD2 (6 bases). Trimming removed 1 base at V and 0 bases at J, with 18 bases between. CDR1 and CDR2 from the germline V gene are SEHNR and FQNEAQ (reference sequence). CDR3 length: 18 amino acids. DNA of the CDR3: TGTGCCAGCAGCTTAGGGGGCGGCGGGACGCCGCACCAAGAGACCCAGTACTTC. This gives the protein CASSLGGGGTPHQETQYF.

The chain recombines TRBV5-4 with TRBJ1-1; perhaps TRBD1 as D (6 bases). In germline, CDR1 is SGHNT, CDR2 YYREEE (reference sequence). V lost 1 base, J lost 5 bases, and 12 bases lay in between. The CDR3 loop spans 14 amino acids. The CDR3 here is CASSLSGDGTEAFF. The DNA for the CDR3 is TGTGCCAGCAGCTTGTCAGGGGACGGGACTGAAGCTTTCTTT.

This clone was detected only a few times. The CDR3 DNA reads as TGTGCCAGCAGCTTGCGACTAGCGGGAGTGGCCCAGTACTTC. Its translation: CASSLRLAGVAQYF. The chain uses TRBV5-6 and TRBJ2-5, with 12 bases fitting TRBD2. V gave up 1 base and J gave up 9 bases; unmatched junction bases: 4. The germline gives CDR1 SGHDT, CDR2 YYEEEE. This CDR3 is built from 14 residues.

V gene TRBV6-5 combines with J gene TRBJ2-4; TRBD2 is a possible D gene (5 bases). The CDR3 is made up of 11 amino acids. The germline V gene has CDR1 MNHEY and CDR2 SVGAGI. Trimming stripped 6 bases from V and 9 bases from J, with 9 bases between. CDR3 sequence (DNA): TGTGCCAGCAGCCTTGGAGGCATTCAGTACTTC. Its translation is CASSLGGIQYF.

CDR3 in DNA: TGTGCCAGCAGTTTACGGGGTCCGGGAGAGACCCAGTACTTC. Its translation: CASSLRGPGETQYF. The chain employs TRBV27 and TRBJ2-5; TRBD2 is a possible D gene (5 bases). CDR1 is MNHEY, CDR2 SMNVEV, per germline (reference sequence). Trimming stripped 2 bases from V and 4 bases from J, with 11 bases between. CDR3 length equals 14 residues.

The V gene is TRBV4-3, the J gene TRBJ1-2, with TRBD1 matching 8 bases. With V trimmed by 0 bases and J by 2 bases, 8 bases remained unmatched. The CDR3 has 17 residues. The germline gives CDR1 LGHNA, CDR2 YSLEER. For the CDR3, the DNA is TGCGCCAGCAGCCAAGATTTCCCGCCAGGGGGCAACTATGGCTACACCTTC. Translated: CASSQDFPPGGNYGYTF.

The genes are TRBV19 and TRBJ1-5, with 8 bases that match TRBD1. The germline V gene encodes CDR1 LNHDA and CDR2 SQIVND (reference sequence). The CDR3 is 15 amino acids. After removal of 7 bases from V and 6 bases from J, the junction contained 11 bases not matched to a gene. The CDR3 here is CASTIMDRVGQPQHF. DNA for the CDR3: TGTGCCAGTACCATAATGGACAGGGTCGGTCAGCCCCAGCATTTT.

This clone showed up just once. The gene calls are TRBV27 and TRBJ1-5; D is possibly TRBD1 (5 bases). CDR1 and CDR2 from the germline V gene are MNHEY and SMNVEV (reference sequence). The CDR3 spans 14 residues. Trimming shortened V by 8 bases and J by 0 bases, and 11 bases separated the two germline ends. CDR3 bases: TGTGCCAGCGGGGCGGCACATAGCAATCAGCCCCAGCATTTT. Translated, it gives CASGAAHSNQPQHF.

The CDR3 region is CASSPGQGEAFF. The CDR3 DNA reads TGCGCCAGCAGCCCCGGACAGGGAGAGGCTTTCTTT. The chain links TRBV5-1 to TRBJ1-1; 8 nucleotides line up with TRBD1. The trim removed 4 bases at V and 11 bases at J, leaving 7 bases unmatched. The germline CDR1 and CDR2 sequences are SGHRS and YFSETQ. The CDR3 has 12 amino acids.

This rearrangement joins TRBV6-5 to TRBJ1-4, with TRBD1 as a possible D gene (5 bases). Deletions cut 0 bases from V and 8 bases from J, with 13 bases between. Germline V gene sequence: CDR1 MNHEY, CDR2 SVGAGI. This CDR3 is built from 15 residues. The CDR3 DNA is TGTGCCAGCAGTTACTCTGGAGCAGGGCGGGAAAAACTGTTTTTT. Residues: CASSYSGAGREKLFF.

The chain uses TRBV5-6 and TRBJ1-5; D is unclear. The CDR3 extends over 15 amino acids. Germline-derived CDR1 and CDR2 are SGHDT and YYEEEE. The V gene lost 0 bases and the J gene lost 1 base, with 8 bases spanning the gap. CDR3 region: CASSLGRRSNQPQHF. The DNA for the CDR3 is TGTGCCAGCAGCTTGGGGCGGAGGAGCAATCAGCCCCAGCATTTT.

V is TRBV18 and J is TRBJ2-3; the match to TRBD2 covers 10 bases. V trimming: 0 bases; J trimming: 0 bases; junction bases outside the gene matches: 3. Germline V gene data show CDR1 as KGHSH and CDR2 as LQKENI. The CDR3 runs 17 residues. CDR3 sequence (DNA): TGTGCCAGCTCACCACCGGCTAGCGGGAGTAGCACAGATACGCAGTATTTT. Translated: CASSPPASGSSTDTQYF. The entire variable domain, with the rest obtained from reference TRBV18 and TRBJ2-3, is as follows: NAGVMQNPRHLVRRRGQEARLRCSPMKGHSHVYWYRQLPEEGLKFMVYLQKENIIDESGMPKERFSAEFPKEGPSILRIQQVVRGDSAAYFCASSPPASGSSTDTQYFGPGTRLTVL.

This clone was seen just once. The genes are TRBV13 and TRBJ2-7; D perhaps matches TRBD2 (6 bases). The CDR3 consists of 17 residues. V lost 5 bases and J 2 bases, leaving 22 bases between the germline ends. CDR1 is PRHDT and CDR2 is FYEKMQ in the germline V gene (reference sequence). The CDR3 loop reads CASSERDFRAITYEQYF. The CDR3 DNA sequence: TGTGCCAGCAGCGAGAGGGACTTCCGCGCAATTACCTACGAGCAGTACTTC.

The chain couples TRBV6-6 to TRBJ1-2, with unresolved D. Germline V gives CDR1 MNHNY, CDR2 SVGAGI (reference sequence). The V gene lost 6 bases and the J gene lost 5 bases, with 13 bases spanning the gap. The CDR3 contains 13 residues. The DNA of the CDR3 is TGTGCCAGCAGGCCAGACGGGGAATATGGCTACACCTTC. Amino acids: CASRPDGEYGYTF.

This clone showed up just once. The CDR3 sequence: CASSATGPFAEAFF. In DNA form, the CDR3 reads TGTGCCAGCAGTGCGACAGGGCCTTTCGCTGAAGCTTTCTTT. The J gene is TRBJ1-1, the V gene TRBV9; the match to TRBD1 covers 7 bases. In germline, CDR1 is SGDLS, CDR2 YYNGEE. V gave up 5 bases and J gave up 6 bases; unmatched junction bases: 10. The CDR3 length is 14 residues. Filled out from reference TRBV9 and TRBJ1-1, the complete variable domain reads DSGVTQTPKHLITATGQRVTLRCSPRSGDLSVYWYQQSLDQGLQFLIQYYNGEERAKGNILERFSAQQFPDLHSELNLSSLELGDSALYFCASSATGPFAEAFFGQGTRLTVV.

The genes are TRBV5-5 and TRBJ1-5, with D maybe TRBD1 (5 bases). The CDR3 runs to 13 residues. Germline V gene lookup returns CDR1 SGHKS and CDR2 YYEKEE (reference sequence). The V end lost 1 base, the J end lost 8 bases, and 10 bases lay between the germline ends. CDR3 bases: TGTGCCAGCAGCTTGTCCCCGGGGGAGCCCCAGCATTTT. This gives the protein CASSLSPGEPQHF.

This clone appeared a few times. The gene calls are TRBV13 and TRBJ2-7, with 12 bases lining up with TRBD2. V was clipped by 2 bases and J by 0 bases; unmatched bases: 5. The germline V gene encodes CDR1 PRHDT and CDR2 FYEKMQ (reference sequence). This CDR3 has 17 amino acids. The CDR3 loop reads CASSLRGGLAGSYEQYF. CDR3 DNA sequence: TGTGCCAGCAGCTTACGGGGGGGACTAGCGGGCTCCTACGAGCAGTACTTC.

V and J are TRBV5-6 and TRBJ2-7; 9 positions match TRBD2. Germline assignment: CDR1 SGHDT and CDR2 YYEEEE. There are 12 residues in the CDR3. Trimming at V came to 7 bases and at J to 5 bases, leaving 4 bases not matched to a gene. CDR3 sequence: CASRGGGNEQYF. CDR3 in DNA: TGTGCCAGCCGCGGGGGGGGCAACGAGCAGTACTTC.